This T cell receptor (beta chain) was recovered during a study of blood T cell repertoires in COVID-19. Study-level background: The United States, Italy and Spain were the sources of the acute and convalescent COVID-19 samples. From T cells, B-cell-depleted T cells, or PBMCs came the material, which was cDNA or gDNA.

The germline V and J ends were trimmed by 7 bases and 5 bases, with 13 bases remaining between them. This CDR3 is built from 13 residues. Per the germline V gene, CDR1 is ENHRY and CDR2 is SYGVKD. Original data processing: How many nucleated cells were present was estimated from reference gene primer amplification. Profiling relied on immunoSEQ multiplex PCR, and the TCRdb table lists in-frame clones only, not all of them. That table gives V, J and clone size, and the DNA gave D and trimming. This table has around 150,000 clones, around 79% appearing once. What was sequenced was peripheral blood. The rearrangement links TRBV10-3 to TRBJ2-3, with D possibly TRBD2 on 6 matching bases. This sequence was found in a man aged 50 to 59 with active or convalescent COVID-19. In DNA, the CDR3 is TGTGCCATCAACCGGGAGTGGATAGATACGCAGTATTTT. This sequence encodes CAINREWIDTQYF.